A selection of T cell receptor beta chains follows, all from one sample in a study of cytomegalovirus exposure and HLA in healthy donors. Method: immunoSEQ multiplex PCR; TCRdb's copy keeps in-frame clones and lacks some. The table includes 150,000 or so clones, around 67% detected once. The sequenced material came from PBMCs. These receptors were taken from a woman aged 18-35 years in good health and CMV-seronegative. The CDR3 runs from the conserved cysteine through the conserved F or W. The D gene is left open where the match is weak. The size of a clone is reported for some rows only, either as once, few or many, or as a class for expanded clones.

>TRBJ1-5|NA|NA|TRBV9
TGTGCCAGCAGCGTAGCGGGGGGTGACAATCAGCCCCAGCATTTT
CASSVAGGDNQPQHF
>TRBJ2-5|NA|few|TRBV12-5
TGTGCTAGTGGTTTTATGGAGACCCAGTACTTC
CASGFMETQYF
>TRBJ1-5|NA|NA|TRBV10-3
TGTGCCATCAGTGCAGGGGATCAGCCCCAGCATTTT
CAISAGDQPQHF
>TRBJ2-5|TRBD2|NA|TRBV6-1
TGTGCCAGCAGTGACTCGGGACTAGGCCAAGAGACCCAGTACTTC
CASSDSGLGQETQYF
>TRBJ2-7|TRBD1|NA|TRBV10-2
TGCGCCAGCAGAGTCGGACAGGGTGGGGACTACGAGCAGTACTTC
CASRVGQGGDYEQYF
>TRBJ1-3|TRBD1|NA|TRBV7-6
TGTGCCAGCAGCCACCGACAGGGATTTTCTGGAAACACCATATATTTT
CASSHRQGFSGNTIYF
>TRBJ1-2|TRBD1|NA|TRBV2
TGTGCCAGCAGACCGGGACAGGTAGCTAACTATGGCTACACCTTC
CASRPGQVANYGYTF
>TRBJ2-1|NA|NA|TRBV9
TGTGCCAGCAGCGTAGCCCGGGAATCCTACAATGAGCAGTTCTTC
CASSVARESYNEQFF
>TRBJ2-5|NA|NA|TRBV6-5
TGTGCCAGCAGTCATGGACAGAACCAAGAGACCCAGTACTTC
CASSHGQNQETQYF
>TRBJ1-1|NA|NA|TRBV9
TGTGCCAGCAGCGGAACGGCTGAAGCTTTCTTT
CASSGTAEAFF
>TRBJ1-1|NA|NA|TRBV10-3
TGTGCCATCCGGGGGGAGGGGAGCGCTGAAGCTTTCTTT
CAIRGEGSAEAFF